This T cell receptor beta chain was sequenced during a study of shared clonotypes between healthy human individuals. The study, taken as a whole, reports: Apart from blood, nothing was sampled; tissue repertoires likely differ.

To note about this clone: Its antigen is not known.

Scientists sequenced DNA from unsorted PBMC on ten immunoSEQ deep assay plates. In the original analysis: ImmunoSEQ supplied junction-only sequences lacking quality scores, so filtering was different. TCRdb's table, derived via immunoSEQ multiplex PCR, lists solely in-frame clones and lacks some. The D gene and trimming were derived from the DNA, and the V and J assignments and clone size from that table. The table has fewer than 700,000 clones, around three quarters seen once; the top ten hold 12%. The sequencing sample was made of PBMCs. This clonotype was sampled from a woman aged 40 to 50 in good health. Some clones in this sample may be carry-over from other donors' samples.

DNA for the CDR3: TGTGCCAGCAGTTCCCCATATTACCGCCGTAGCGTCGATACGCAGTATTTT. This gives the protein CASSSPYYRRSVDTQYF. The V call is TRBV28, the J call TRBJ2-3, with D possibly matching TRBD2 (5 bases). The CDR3 extends over 17 amino acids. V dropped 4 bases and J dropped 6 bases, with 23 bases sitting between them. Germline values: CDR1 MDHEN, CDR2 SYDVKM.